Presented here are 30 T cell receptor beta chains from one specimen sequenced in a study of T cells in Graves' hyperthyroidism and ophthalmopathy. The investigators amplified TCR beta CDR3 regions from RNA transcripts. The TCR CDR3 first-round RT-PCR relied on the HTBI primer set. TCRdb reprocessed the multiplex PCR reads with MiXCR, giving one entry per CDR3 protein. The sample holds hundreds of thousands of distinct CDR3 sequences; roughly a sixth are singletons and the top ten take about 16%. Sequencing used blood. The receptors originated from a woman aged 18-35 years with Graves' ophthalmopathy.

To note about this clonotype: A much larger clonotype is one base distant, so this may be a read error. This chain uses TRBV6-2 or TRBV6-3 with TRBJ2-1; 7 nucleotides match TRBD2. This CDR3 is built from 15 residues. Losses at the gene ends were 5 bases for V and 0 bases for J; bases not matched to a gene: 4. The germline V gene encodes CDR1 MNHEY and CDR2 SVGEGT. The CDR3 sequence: CASSLLANSYNEQFF. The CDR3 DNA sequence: TGTGCCAGCAGTCTACTAGCGAACTCCTACAATGAGCAGTTCTTC.

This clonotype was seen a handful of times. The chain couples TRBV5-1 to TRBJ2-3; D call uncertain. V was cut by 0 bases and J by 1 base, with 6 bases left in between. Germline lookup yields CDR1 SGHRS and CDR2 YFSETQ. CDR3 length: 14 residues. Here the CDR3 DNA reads TGCGCCAGCAGCTTGGACATCCGCACAGATACGCAGTATTTT. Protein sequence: CASSLDIRTDTQYF.

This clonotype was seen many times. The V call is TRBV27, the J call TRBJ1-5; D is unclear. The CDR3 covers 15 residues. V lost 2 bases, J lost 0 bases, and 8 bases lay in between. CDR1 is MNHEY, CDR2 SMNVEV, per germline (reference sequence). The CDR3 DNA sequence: TGTGCCAGCAGTTTACTGGGATATAGCAATCAGCCCCAGCATTTT. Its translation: CASSLLGYSNQPQHF.

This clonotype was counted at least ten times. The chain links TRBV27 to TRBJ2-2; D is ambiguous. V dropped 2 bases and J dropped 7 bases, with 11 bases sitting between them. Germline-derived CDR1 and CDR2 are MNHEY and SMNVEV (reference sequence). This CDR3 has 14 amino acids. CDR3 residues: CASSLMPRGGELFF. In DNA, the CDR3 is TGTGCCAGCAGTTTAATGCCGAGAGGCGGGGAGCTGTTTTTT.

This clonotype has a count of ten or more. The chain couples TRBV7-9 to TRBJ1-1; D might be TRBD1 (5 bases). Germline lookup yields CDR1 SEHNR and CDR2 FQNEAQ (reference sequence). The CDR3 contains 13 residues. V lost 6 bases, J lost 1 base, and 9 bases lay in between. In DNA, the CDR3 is TGTGCCAGCAGAGACGGACAGAACACTGAAGCTTTCTTT. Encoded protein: CASRDGQNTEAFF.

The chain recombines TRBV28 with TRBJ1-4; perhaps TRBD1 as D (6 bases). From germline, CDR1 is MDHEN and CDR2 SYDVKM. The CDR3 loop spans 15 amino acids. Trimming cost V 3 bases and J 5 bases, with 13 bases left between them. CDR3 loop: CASSFNAGTNEKLFF. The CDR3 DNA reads TGTGCCAGCAGTTTTAATGCAGGGACAAATGAAAAACTGTTTTTT.

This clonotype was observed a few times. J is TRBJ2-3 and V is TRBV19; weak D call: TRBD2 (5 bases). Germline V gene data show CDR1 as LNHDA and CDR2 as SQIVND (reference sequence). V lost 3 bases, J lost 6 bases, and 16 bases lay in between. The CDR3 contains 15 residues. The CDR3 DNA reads TGTGCCAGTAGTATTGAGGGAGCAAGGTTGGATACGCAGTATTTT. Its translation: CASSIEGARLDTQYF.

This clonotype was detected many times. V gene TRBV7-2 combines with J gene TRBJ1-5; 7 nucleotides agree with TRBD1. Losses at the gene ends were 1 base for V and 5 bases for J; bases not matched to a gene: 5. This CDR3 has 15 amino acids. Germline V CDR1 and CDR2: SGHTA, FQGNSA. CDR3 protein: CASSLDTGEDQPQHF. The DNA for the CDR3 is TGTGCCAGCAGCTTAGATACAGGGGAAGATCAGCCCCAGCATTTT.

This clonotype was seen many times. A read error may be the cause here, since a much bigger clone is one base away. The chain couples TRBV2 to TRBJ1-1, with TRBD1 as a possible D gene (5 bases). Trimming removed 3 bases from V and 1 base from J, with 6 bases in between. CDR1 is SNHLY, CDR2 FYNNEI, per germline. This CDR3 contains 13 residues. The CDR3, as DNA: TGTGCCAGCAGTGACGGGGCGAACACTGAAGCTTTCTTT. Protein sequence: CASSDGANTEAFF.

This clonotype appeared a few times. The CDR3 spells CASNLRADSSGNTIYF. In DNA form, the CDR3 reads TGTGCCAGCAACCTAAGGGCAGACTCCTCTGGAAACACCATATATTTT. V is TRBV7-3 and J is TRBJ1-3; D call uncertain. The CDR3 is 16 amino acids. In germline, CDR1 is SGHTA, CDR2 FQGTGA. The germline V and J ends were trimmed by 7 bases and 0 bases, with 16 bases remaining between them.

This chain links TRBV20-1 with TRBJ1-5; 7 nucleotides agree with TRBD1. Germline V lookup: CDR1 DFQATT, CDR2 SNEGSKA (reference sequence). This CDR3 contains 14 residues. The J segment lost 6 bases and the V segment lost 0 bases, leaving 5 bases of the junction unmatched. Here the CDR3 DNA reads TGCAGTGCTAGAGATCGGCAGGGGGTTCAGCCCCAGCATTTT. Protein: CSARDRQGVQPQHF.

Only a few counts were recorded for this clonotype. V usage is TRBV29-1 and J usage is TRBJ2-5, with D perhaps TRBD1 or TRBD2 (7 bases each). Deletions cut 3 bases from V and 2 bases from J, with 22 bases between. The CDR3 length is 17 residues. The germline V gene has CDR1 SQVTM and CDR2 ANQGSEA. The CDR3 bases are TGCAGCGTTGAGGGTTTAGGAGCGGGACAGATACAAGAGACCCAGTACTTC. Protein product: CSVEGLGAGQIQETQYF.

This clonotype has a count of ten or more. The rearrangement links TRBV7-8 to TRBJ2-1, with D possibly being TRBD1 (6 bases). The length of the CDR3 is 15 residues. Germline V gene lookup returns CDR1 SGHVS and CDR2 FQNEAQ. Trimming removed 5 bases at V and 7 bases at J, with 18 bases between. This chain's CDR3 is CASSLIRQEKNEQFF. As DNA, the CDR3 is TGTGCCAGCAGCCTGATTCGACAGGAGAAGAATGAGCAGTTCTTC.

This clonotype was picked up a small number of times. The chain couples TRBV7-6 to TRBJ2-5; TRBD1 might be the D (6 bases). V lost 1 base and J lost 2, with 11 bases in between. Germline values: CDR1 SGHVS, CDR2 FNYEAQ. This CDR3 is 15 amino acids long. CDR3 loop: CASSLVGGIQETQYF. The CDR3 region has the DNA TGTGCCAGCAGCTTAGTAGGGGGTATACAAGAGACCCAGTACTTC.

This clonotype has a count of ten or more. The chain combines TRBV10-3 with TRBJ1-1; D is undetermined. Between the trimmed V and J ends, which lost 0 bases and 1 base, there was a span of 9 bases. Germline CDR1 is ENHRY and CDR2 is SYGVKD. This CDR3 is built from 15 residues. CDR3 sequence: CAISESKAANTEAFF. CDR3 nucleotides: TGTGCCATCAGTGAGTCGAAGGCCGCGAACACTGAAGCTTTCTTT.

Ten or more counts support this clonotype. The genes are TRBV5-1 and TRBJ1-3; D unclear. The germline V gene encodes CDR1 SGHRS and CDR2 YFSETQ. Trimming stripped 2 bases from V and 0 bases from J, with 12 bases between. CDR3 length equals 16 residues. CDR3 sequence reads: CASSFTAGYSGNTIYF. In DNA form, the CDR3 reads TGCGCCAGCAGCTTCACAGCCGGATACTCTGGAAACACCATATATTTT.

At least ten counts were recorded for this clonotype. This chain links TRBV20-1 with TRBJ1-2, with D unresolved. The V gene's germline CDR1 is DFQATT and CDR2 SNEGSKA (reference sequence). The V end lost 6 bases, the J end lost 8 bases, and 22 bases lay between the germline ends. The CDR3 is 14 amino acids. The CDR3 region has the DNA TGCAGTGCAAAGCTCCCGACAACCCCTATGGGCTACACCTTC. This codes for CSAKLPTTPMGYTF.

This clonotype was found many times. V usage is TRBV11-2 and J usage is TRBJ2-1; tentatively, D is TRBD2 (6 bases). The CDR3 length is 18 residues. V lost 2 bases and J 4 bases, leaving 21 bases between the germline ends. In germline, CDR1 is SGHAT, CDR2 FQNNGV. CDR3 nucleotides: TGTGCCAGCAGCTTAAACCGCCTGCGGGACCCTATATACAATGAGCAGTTCTTC. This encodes CASSLNRLRDPIYNEQFF.

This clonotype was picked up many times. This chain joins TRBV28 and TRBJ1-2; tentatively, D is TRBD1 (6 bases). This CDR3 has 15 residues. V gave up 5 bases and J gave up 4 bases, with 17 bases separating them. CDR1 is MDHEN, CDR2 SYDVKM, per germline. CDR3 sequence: CASSDLPQGSYGYTF. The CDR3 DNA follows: TGTGCCAGCAGTGATTTACCACAGGGTTCCTATGGCTACACCTTC.

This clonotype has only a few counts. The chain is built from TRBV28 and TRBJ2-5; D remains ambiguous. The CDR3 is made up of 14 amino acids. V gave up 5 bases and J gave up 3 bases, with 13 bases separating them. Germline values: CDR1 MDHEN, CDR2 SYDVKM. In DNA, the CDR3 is TGTGCCAGCAGTCCACCCATGGAGAAAGAGACCCAGTACTTC. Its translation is CASSPPMEKETQYF. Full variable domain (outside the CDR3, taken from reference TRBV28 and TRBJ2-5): DVKVTQSSRYLVKRTGEKVFLECVQDMDHENMFWYRQDPGLGLRLIYFSYDVKMKEKGDIPEGYSVSREKKERFSLILESASTNQTSMYLCASSPPMEKETQYFGPGTRLLVL.

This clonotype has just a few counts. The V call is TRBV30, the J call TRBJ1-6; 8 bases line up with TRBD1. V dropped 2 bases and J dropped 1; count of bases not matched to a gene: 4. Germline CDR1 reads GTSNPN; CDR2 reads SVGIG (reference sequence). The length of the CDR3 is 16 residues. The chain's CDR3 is CAWSSGGMSYNSPLHF. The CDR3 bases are TGTGCCTGGAGTTCAGGGGGCATGTCCTATAATTCACCCCTCCACTTT. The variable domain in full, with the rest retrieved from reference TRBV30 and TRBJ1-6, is SQTIHQWPATLVQPVGSPLSLECTVEGTSNPNLYWYRQAAGRGLQLLFYSVGIGQISSEVPQNLSASRPQDRQFILSSKKLLLSDSGFYLCAWSSGGMSYNSPLHFGNGTRLTVT.

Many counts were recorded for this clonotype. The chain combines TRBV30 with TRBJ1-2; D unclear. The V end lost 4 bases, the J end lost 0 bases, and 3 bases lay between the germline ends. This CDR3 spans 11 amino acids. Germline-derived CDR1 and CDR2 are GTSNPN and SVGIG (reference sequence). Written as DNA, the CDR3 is TGTGCCTGGAATGCTAACTATGGCTACACCTTC. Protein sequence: CAWNANYGYTF.

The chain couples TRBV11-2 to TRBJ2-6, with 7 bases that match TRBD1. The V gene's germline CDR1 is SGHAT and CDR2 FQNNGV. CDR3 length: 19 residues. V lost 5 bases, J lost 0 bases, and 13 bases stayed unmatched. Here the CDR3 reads CASSHVKRTGFSGANVLTF. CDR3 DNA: TGTGCCAGCAGCCACGTAAAACGGACAGGCTTCTCTGGGGCCAACGTCCTGACTTTC.

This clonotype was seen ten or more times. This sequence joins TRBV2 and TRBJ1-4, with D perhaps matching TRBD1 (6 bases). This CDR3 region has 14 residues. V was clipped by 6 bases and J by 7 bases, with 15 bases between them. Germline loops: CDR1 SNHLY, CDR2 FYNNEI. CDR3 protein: CASRRHREGEKLFF. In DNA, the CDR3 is TGTGCCAGCAGGCGTCACAGGGAGGGTGAAAAACTGTTTTTT.

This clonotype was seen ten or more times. The CDR3 nucleotides read TGTGCCACCAGTGATTCACTAAATGGACAGGGGGCGAGCTACACCTTC. Protein sequence: CATSDSLNGQGASYTF. The chain combines TRBV24-1 with TRBJ1-2, with TRBD1 identical over 11 bases. V trimming: 2 bases; J trimming: 9 bases; junction bases outside the gene matches: 10. CDR3 length: 16 amino acids. Per germline, CDR1 KGHDR and CDR2 SFDVKD.

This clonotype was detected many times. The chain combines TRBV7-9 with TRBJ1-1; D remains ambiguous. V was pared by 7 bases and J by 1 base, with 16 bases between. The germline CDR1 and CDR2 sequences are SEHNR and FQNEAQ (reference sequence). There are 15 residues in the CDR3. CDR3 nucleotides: TGTGCCAGCACTCAAAAGCGGGGAGCGAACACTGAAGCTTTCTTT. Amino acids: CASTQKRGANTEAFF.

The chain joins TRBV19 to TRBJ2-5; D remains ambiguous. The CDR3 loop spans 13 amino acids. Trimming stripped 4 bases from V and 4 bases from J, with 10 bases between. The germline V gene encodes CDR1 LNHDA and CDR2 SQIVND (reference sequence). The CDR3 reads CASSTGRAETQYF. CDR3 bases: TGTGCCAGTAGTACCGGACGGGCAGAGACCCAGTACTTC.

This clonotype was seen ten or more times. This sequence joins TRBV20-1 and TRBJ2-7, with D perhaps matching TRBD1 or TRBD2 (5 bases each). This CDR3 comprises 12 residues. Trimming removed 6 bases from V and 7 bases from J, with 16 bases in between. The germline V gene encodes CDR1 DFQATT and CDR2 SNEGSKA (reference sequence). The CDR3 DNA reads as TGCAGTGCCCCCAGGGACGGCGGAGAGCAGTACTTC. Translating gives CSAPRDGGEQYF.

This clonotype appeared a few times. Written as DNA, the CDR3 is TGTGCCAGCAGCGTAGCTATCGGACAGGGGGAAGGAGAGACCCAGTACTTC. This sequence encodes CASSVAIGQGEGETQYF. The chain couples TRBV9 to TRBJ2-5; 10 positions agree with TRBD1. The germline V gene has CDR1 SGDLS and CDR2 YYNGEE. V was pared by 0 bases and J by 4 bases, with 9 bases of the junction left unmatched. The CDR3 sequence is 17 residues long.

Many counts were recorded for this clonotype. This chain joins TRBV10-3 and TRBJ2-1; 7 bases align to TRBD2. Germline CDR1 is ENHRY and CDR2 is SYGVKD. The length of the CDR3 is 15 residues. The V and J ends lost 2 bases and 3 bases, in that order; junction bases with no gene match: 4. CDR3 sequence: CAISEGGGIYNEQFF. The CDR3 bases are TGTGCCATCAGTGAGGGGGGGGGAATCTACAATGAGCAGTTCTTC.